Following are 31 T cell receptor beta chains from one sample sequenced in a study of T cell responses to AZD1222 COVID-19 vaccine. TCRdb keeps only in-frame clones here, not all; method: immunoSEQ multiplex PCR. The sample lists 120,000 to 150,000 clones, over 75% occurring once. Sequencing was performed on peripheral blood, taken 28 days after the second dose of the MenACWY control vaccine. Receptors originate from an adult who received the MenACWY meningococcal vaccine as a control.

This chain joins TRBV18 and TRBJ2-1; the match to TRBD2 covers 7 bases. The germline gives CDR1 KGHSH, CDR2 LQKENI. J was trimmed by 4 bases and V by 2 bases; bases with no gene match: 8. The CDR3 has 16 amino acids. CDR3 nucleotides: TGTGCCAGCTCACCAACGGCGGGAGCTGGTTACAATGAGCAGTTCTTC. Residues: CASSPTAGAGYNEQFF.

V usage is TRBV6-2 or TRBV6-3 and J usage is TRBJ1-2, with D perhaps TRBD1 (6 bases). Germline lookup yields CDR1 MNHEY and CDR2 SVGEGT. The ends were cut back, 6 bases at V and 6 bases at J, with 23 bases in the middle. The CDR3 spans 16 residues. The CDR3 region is CASSRPGRGAQDGYTF. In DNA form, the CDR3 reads TGTGCCAGCAGCCGCCCGGGGAGGGGGGCGCAGGATGGCTACACCTTC.

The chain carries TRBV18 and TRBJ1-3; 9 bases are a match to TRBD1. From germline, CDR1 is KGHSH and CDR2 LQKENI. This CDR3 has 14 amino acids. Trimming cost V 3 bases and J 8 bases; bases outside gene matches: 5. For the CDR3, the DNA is TGTGCCAGCTCACCTCCGGGACAGGGCCACACCATATATTTT. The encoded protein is CASSPPGQGHTIYF.

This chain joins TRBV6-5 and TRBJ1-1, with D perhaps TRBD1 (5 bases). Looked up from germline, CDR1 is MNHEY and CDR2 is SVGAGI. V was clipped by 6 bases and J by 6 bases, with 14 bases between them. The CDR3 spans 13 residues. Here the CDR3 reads CASRRDLFAEAFF. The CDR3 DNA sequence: TGTGCCAGCAGGAGGGACCTATTCGCTGAAGCTTTCTTT.

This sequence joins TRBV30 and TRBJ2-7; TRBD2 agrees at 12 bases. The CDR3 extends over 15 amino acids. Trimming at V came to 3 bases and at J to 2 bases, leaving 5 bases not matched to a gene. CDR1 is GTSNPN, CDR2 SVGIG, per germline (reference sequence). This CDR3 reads CAWSPRTSGAYEQYF. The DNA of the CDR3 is TGTGCCTGGAGCCCGAGGACTAGCGGGGCCTACGAGCAGTACTTC.

The CDR3 loop is CASSPPWGDEQYF. Written as DNA, the CDR3 is TGTGCCAGCAGTCCCCCCTGGGGGGACGAGCAGTACTTC. The rearrangement links TRBV6-5 to TRBJ2-7; D might be TRBD2 (6 bases). Germline CDR1 MNHEY, CDR2 SVGAGI. The CDR3 extends over 13 amino acids. Trimming removed 5 bases from V and 5 bases from J, with 13 bases in between.

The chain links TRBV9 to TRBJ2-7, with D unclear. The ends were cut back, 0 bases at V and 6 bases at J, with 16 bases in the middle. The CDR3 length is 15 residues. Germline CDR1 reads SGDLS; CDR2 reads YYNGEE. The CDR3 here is CASSVAPTRAIEQYF. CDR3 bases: TGTGCCAGCAGCGTAGCGCCTACCCGAGCCATCGAGCAGTACTTC.

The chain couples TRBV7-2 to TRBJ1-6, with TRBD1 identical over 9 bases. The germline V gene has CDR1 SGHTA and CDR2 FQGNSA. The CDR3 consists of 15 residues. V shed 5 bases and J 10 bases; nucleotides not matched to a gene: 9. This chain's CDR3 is CASSPGQGLRSPLHF. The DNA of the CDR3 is TGTGCCAGCAGCCCCGGACAGGGGTTGAGGTCACCCCTCCACTTT. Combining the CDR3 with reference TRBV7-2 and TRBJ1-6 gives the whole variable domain GAGVSQSPSNKVTEKGKDVELRCDPISGHTALYWYRQSLGQGLEFLIYFQGNSAPDKSGLPSDRFSAERTGGSVSTLTIQRTQQEDSAVYLCASSPGQGLRSPLHFGNGTRLTVT.

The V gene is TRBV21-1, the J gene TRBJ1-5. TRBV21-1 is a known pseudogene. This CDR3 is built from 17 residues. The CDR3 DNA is TGTGCCAGCAGCAAAGAAATGAGGAACAGTGGCAATCAGCCCCAGCATTTT. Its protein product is CASSKEMRNSGNQPQHF.

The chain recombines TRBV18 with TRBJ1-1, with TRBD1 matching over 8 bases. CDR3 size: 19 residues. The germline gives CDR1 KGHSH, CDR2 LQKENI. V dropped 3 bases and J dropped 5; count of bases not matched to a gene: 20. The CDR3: CASSPQLSRGRGGETEAFF. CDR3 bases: TGTGCCAGCTCACCCCAGTTGAGCAGGGGGCGCGGGGGAGAAACTGAAGCTTTCTTT. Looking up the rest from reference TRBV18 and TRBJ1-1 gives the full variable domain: NAGVMQNPRHLVRRRGQEARLRCSPMKGHSHVYWYRQLPEEGLKFMVYLQKENIIDESGMPKERFSAEFPKEGPSILRIQQVVRGDSAAYFCASSPQLSRGRGGETEAFFGQGTRLTVV.

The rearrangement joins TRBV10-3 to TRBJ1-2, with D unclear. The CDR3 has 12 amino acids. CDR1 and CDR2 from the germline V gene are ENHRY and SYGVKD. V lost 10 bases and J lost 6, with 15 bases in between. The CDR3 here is CASLDGGNGYTF. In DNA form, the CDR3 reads TGTGCCAGTCTGGACGGAGGGAATGGCTACACCTTC.

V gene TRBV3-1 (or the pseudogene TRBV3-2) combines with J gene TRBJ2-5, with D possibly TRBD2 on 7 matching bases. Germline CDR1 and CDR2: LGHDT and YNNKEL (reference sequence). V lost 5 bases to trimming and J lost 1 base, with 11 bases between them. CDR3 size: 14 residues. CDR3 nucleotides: TGTGCCAGCAGCAAACGGGGGGCCCAAGAGACCCAGTACTTC. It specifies CASSKRGAQETQYF.

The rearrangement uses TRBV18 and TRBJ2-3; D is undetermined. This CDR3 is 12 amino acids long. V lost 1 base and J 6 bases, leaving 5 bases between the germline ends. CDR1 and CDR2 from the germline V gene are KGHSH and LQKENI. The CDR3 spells CASSPRRDTQYF. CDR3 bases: TGTGCCAGCTCACCACGACGGGATACGCAGTATTTT.

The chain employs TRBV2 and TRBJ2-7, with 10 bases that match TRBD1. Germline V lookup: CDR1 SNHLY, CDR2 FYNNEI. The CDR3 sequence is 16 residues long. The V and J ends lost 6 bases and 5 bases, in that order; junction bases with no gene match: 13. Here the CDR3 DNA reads TGTGCCAGCAGGGGGATCACCGGGACAGGGGTCGACGAGCAGTACTTC. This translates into CASRGITGTGVDEQYF.

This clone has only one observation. CDR3 DNA: TGTGCCAGCTCACCCGGGGTCAGGGGAAGAGCTGGGGCCAACGTCCTGACTTTC. It codes for CASSPGVRGRAGANVLTF. The chain recombines TRBV18 with TRBJ2-6, with D possibly being TRBD1 (6 bases). V lost 3 bases and J 2 bases, leaving 17 bases between the germline ends. The CDR3 is 18 amino acids. Germline loops: CDR1 KGHSH, CDR2 LQKENI.

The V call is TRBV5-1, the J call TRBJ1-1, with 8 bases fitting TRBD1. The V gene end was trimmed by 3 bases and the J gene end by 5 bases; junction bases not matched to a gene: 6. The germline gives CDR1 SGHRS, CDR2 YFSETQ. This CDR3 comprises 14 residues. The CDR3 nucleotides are TGCGCCAGCAGCTGGATACAGGGGGGAACTGAAGCTTTCTTT. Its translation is CASSWIQGGTEAFF. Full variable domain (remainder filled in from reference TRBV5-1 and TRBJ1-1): KAGVTQTPRYLIKTRGQQVTLSCSPISGHRSVSWYQQTPGQGLQFLFEYFSETQRNKGNFPGRFSGRQFSNSRSEMNVSTLELGDSALYLCASSWIQGGTEAFFGQGTRLTVV.

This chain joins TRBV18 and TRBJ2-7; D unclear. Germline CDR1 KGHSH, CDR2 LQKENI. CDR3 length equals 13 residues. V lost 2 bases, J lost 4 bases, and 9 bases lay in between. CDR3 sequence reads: CASSPISGYEQYF. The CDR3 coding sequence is TGTGCCAGCTCACCAATCTCAGGTTACGAGCAGTACTTC.

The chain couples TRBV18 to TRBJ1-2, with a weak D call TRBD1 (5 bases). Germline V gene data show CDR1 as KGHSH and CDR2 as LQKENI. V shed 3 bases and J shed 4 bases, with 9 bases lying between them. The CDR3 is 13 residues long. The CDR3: CASSPFGTYGYTF. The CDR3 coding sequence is TGTGCCAGCTCACCCTTCGGGACCTATGGCTACACCTTC.

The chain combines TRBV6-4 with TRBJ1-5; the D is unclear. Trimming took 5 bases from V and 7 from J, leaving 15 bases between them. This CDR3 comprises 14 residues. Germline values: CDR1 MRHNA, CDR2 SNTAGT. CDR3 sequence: CASSKDPSTQPQHF. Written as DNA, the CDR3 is TGTGCCAGCAGTAAGGACCCTAGCACCCAGCCCCAGCATTTT.

The CDR3 here is CASSLGGSSYNEQFF. CDR3 sequence (DNA): TGTGCCAGCAGTTTAGGGGGTAGCTCCTACAATGAGCAGTTCTTC. This chain uses TRBV27 with TRBJ2-1; D may be TRBD1 or TRBD2 (5 bases each). The germline V and J ends were trimmed by 2 bases and 0 bases, with 8 bases remaining between them. Germline CDR1 is MNHEY and CDR2 is SMNVEV (reference sequence). This CDR3 has 15 amino acids.

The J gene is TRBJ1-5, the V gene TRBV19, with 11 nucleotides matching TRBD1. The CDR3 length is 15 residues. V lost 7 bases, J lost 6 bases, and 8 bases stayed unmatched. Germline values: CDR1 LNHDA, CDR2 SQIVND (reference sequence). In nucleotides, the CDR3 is TGTGCCAGTACCGCCTTGGACAGGGGGCCTCAGCCCCAGCATTTT. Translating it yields CASTALDRGPQPQHF.

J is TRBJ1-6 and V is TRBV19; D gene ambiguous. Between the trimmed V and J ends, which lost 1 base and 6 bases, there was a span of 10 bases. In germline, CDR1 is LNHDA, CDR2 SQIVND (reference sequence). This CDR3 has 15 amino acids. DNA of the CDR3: TGTGCCAGTAGTATAGTCTGGGGAAGTAATTCACCCCTCCACTTT. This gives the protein CASSIVWGSNSPLHF.

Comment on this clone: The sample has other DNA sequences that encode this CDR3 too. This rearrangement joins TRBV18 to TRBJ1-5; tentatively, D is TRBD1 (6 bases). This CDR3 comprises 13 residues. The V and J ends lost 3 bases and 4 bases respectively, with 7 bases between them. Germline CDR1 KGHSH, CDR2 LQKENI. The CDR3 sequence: CASSPDRNQPQHF. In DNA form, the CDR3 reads TGTGCCAGCTCACCCGACAGGAATCAGCCCCAGCATTTT. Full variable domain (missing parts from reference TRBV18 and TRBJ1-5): NAGVMQNPRHLVRRRGQEARLRCSPMKGHSHVYWYRQLPEEGLKFMVYLQKENIIDESGMPKERFSAEFPKEGPSILRIQQVVRGDSAAYFCASSPDRNQPQHFGDGTRLSIL.

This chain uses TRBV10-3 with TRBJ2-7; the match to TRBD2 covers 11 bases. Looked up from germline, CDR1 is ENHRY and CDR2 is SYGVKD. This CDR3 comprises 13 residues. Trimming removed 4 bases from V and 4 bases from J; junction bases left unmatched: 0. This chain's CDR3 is CAISGTSGYEQYF. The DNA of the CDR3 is TGTGCCATCAGTGGGACTAGCGGGTACGAGCAGTACTTC.

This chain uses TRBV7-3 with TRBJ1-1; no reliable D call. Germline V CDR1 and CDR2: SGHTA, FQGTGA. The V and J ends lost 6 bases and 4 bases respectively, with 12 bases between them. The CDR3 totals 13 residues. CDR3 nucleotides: TGTGCCAGCAGTTTGGGTCAGCCCACTGAAGCTTTCTTT. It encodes CASSLGQPTEAFF.

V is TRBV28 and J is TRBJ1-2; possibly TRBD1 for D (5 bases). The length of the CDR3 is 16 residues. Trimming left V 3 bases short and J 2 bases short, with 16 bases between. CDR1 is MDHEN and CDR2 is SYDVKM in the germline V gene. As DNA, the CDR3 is TGTGCCAGCAGTTTTGGGGGGGTGGATTCCAACTATGGCTACACCTTC. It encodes CASSFGGVDSNYGYTF.

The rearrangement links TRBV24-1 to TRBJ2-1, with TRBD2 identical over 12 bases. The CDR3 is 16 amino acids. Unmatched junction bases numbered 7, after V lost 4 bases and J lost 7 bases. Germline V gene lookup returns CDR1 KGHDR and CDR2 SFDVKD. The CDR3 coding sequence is TGTGCCACCAGTGACCCTAGCGGGGGGGCCTGGAATGAGCAGTTCTTC. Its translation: CATSDPSGGAWNEQFF.

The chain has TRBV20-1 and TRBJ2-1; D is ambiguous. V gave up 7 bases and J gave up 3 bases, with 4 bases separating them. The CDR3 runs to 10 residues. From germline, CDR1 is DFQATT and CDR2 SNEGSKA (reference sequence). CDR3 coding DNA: TGCAGTGGCTACTACAATGAGCAGTTCTTC. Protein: CSGYYNEQFF.

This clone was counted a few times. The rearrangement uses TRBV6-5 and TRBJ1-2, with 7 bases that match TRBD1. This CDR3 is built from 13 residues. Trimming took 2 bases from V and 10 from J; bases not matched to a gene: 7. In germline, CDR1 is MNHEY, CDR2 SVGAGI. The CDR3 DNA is TGTGCCAGCAGTTACGCCAGGGGGTCGCACTACACCTTC. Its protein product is CASSYARGSHYTF.

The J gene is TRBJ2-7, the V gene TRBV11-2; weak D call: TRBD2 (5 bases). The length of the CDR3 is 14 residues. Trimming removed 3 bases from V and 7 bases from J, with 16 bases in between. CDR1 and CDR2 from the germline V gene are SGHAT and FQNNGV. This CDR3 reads CASSFERARSEQYF. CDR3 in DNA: TGTGCCAGCAGCTTTGAGAGGGCCAGGAGTGAGCAGTACTTC. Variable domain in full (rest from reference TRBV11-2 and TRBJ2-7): EAGVAQSPRYKIIEKRQSVAFWCNPISGHATLYWYQQILGQGPKLLIQFQNNGVVDDSQLPKDRFSAERLKGVDSTLKIQPAKLEDSAVYLCASSFERARSEQYFGPGTRLTVT.

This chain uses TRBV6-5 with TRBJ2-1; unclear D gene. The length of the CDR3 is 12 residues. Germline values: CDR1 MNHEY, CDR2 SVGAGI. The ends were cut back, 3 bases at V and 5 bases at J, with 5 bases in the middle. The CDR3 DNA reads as TGTGCCAGCAGTTATTCAAACAATGAGCAGTTCTTC. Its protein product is CASSYSNNEQFF.